This T cell receptor (beta chain) was retrieved from a study of CD8+ T cells in alopecia areata. For the study at large: Twice daily, treated patients received 5 to 10 mg of oral tofacitinib. General observations from the study: Higher clonality was seen in lesional scalp than in normal scalp, especially in alopecia totalis/universalis. For patients receiving tofacitinib, scalp clonality and expanded CD8+ clones among the top 100 significantly decreased.

This clone occurred a few times. Its target is unknown. Extracted RNA was reverse transcribed, and the resulting cDNA served as sequencing template. Produced via immunoSEQ multiplex PCR; TCRdb's table is partial and in-frame only. The sample lists about 200,000 clones, more than 30% seen once, with around 0.48% in the top ten. This sample's treatment: oral pan-JAK inhibitor, 5-10 mg twice daily. The starting material was CD4+ T cells sorted from blood, obtained between weeks 30 and 35, from a patient treated with tofacitinib. The source is a human donor with alopecia areata.

CDR3 in amino acids: CASSPRRVNSPLHF. CDR3 sequence (DNA): TGTGCCAGTAGTCCAAGACGGGTGAATTCACCCCTCCACTTT. The chain joins TRBV19 to TRBJ1-6; D is unresolved. The CDR3 runs 14 residues. Trimming took 5 bases from V and 7 from J, leaving 12 bases between them. Germline V CDR1 and CDR2: LNHDA, SQIVND (reference sequence).